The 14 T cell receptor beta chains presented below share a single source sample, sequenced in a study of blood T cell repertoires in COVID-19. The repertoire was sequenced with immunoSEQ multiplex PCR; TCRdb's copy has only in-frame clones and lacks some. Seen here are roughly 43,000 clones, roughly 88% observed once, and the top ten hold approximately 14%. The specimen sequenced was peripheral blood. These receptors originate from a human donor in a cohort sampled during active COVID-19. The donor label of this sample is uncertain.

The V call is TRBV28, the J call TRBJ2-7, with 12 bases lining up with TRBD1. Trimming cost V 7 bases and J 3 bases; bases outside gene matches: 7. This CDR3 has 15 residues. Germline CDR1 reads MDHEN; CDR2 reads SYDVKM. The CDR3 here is CASTGTGGLVYEQYF. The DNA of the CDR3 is TGTGCCAGCACCGGGACAGGGGGCCTCGTCTACGAGCAGTACTTC.

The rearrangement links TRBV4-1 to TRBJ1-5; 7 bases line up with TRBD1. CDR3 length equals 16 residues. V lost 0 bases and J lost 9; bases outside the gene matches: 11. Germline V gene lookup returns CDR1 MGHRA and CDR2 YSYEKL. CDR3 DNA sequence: TGCGCCAGCAGCCAAGATACCAGGGGGATGATCAGGCCCCAGCATTTT. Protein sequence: CASSQDTRGMIRPQHF.

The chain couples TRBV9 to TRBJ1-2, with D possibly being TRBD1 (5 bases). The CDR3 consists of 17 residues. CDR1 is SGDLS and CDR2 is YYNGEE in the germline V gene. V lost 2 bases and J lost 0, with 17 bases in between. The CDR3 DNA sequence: TGTGCCAGCAGCGTGGTCCCGACAGCCAACTCTAACTATGGCTACACCTTC. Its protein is CASSVVPTANSNYGYTF.

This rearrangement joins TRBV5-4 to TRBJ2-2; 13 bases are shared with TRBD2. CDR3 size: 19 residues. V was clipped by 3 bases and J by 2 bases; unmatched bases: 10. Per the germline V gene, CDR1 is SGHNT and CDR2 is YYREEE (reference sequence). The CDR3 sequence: CASSSMYGLAGDNTGELFF. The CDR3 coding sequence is TGTGCCAGCAGCTCTATGTATGGACTAGCGGGGGACAACACCGGGGAGCTGTTTTTT.

The DNA of the CDR3 is TGTGCCAGTAAAGAAGGGCACGCGGGGGAGACCCAGTACTTC. Amino acid sequence: CASKEGHAGETQYF. This chain links TRBV19 with TRBJ2-5, with D possibly matching TRBD2 (6 bases). Germline loops: CDR1 LNHDA, CDR2 SQIVND (reference sequence). Trimming cost V 7 bases and J 5 bases, with 17 bases left between them. This CDR3 contains 14 residues.

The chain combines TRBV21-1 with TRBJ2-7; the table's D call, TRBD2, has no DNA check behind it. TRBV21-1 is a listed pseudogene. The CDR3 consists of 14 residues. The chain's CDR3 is CASMLREASGEQYF. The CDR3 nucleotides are TGTGCCAGCATGCTCCGGGAGGCTTCCGGGGAGCAGTACTTC.

The CDR3 reads CASSSNRGGTEAFF. Written as DNA, the CDR3 is TGTGCCAGCAGCTCAAACAGGGGGGGGACTGAAGCTTTCTTT. The V gene is TRBV7-8, the J gene TRBJ1-1, with 8 bases aligning to TRBD1. In germline, CDR1 is SGHVS, CDR2 FQNEAQ. There are 14 residues in the CDR3. Unmatched junction bases numbered 6, after V lost 4 bases and J lost 5 bases.

The CDR3 sequence is CASSQDPTVEAFF. The DNA for the CDR3 is TGCGCCAGCAGCCAAGACCCCACGGTTGAAGCTTTCTTT. The rearrangement uses TRBV4-1 and TRBJ1-1; D is unresolved. The CDR3 runs 13 residues. Germline values: CDR1 MGHRA, CDR2 YSYEKL. V gave up 0 bases and J gave up 7 bases, with 9 bases separating them.

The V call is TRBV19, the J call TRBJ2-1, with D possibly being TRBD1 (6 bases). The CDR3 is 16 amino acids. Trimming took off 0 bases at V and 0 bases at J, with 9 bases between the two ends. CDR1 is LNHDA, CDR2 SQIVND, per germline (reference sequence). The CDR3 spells CASSIDQGSSYNEQFF. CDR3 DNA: TGTGCCAGTAGTATAGATCAGGGGAGCTCCTACAATGAGCAGTTCTTC.

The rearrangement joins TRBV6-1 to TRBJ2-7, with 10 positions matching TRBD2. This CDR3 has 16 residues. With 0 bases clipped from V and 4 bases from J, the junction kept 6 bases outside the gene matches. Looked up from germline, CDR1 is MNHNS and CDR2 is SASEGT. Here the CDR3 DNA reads TGTGCCAGCAGTGAAGCGCCAAGCGGGGGGGCTTACGAGCAGTACTTC. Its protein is CASSEAPSGGAYEQYF.

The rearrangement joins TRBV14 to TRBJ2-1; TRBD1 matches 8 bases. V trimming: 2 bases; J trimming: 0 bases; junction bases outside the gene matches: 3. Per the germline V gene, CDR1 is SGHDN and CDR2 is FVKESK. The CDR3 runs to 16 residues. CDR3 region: CASSQQGAYSYNEQFF. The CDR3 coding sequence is TGTGCCAGCAGCCAACAGGGGGCTTACTCCTACAATGAGCAGTTCTTC.

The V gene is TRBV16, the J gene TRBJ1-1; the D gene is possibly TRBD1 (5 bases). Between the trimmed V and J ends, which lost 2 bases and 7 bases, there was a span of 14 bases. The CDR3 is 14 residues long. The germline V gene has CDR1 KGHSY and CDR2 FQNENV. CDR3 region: CASSQGRGYDEAFF. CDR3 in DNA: TGTGCCAGCAGCCAAGGGCGGGGGTATGATGAAGCTTTCTTT. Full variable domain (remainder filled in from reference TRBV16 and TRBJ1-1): GEEVAQTPKHLVRGEGQKAKLYCAPIKGHSYVFWYQQVLKNEFKFLISFQNENVFDETGMPKERFSAKCLPNSPCSLEIQATKLEDSAVYFCASSQGRGYDEAFFGQGTRLTVV.

CDR3 loop: CASSREGLNTEAFF. In nucleotides, the CDR3 is TGTGCCAGCAGTCGTGAGGGTCTGAACACTGAAGCTTTCTTT. The chain has TRBV7-3 and TRBJ1-1; D not resolved. The V end was cut by 6 bases, the J end by 0 bases, with 11 bases between. The CDR3 covers 14 residues. CDR1 SGHTA and CDR2 FQGTGA come from the germline V gene. Based on the CDR3 plus reference TRBV7-3 and TRBJ1-1, the full variable domain is GAGVSQTPSNKVTEKGKYVELRCDPISGHTALYWYRQSLGQGPEFLIYFQGTGAADDSGLPNDRFFAVRPEGSVSTLKIQRTERGDSAVYLCASSREGLNTEAFFGQGTRLTVV.

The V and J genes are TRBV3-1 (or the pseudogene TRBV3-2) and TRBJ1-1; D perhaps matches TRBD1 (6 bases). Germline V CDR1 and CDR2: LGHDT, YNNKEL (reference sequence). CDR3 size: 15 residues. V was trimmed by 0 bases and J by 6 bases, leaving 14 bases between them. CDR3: CASSQEQGYYAEAFF. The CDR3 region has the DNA TGTGCCAGCAGCCAAGAACAGGGATATTATGCTGAAGCTTTCTTT.